This T cell receptor (beta chain) emerged from a study of CD8+CD57+ T cells in acquired aplastic anemia. The use of genomic DNA as template underpinned the TCR beta VDJ and CDR3 profiling. MiXCR, run by TCRdb on the reads, gives a single entry per CDR3 protein. The top ten clones hold roughly three fifths of a sample with about 200,000 distinct CDR3 sequences, approximately 60% of them seen once. Trimming removed 1 base at V and 4 bases at J, with 18 bases between. The CDR3 loop spans 17 amino acids. The germline V gene has CDR1 SGHDT and CDR2 YYEEEE. Individuals selected for sequencing had exhibited CD8+CD57+ cell expansion on flow cytometry.

The gene calls are TRBV5-6 and TRBJ1-5; possibly TRBD1 for D (5 bases). Sequencing input: sorted CD4+, CD8+, or CD8+CD57+ T cells (not recorded which) from PBMCs. The sequence was obtained from a human donor with aplastic anemia. CDR3 residues: CASSLNGGGLGNQPQHF. The DNA of the CDR3 is TGTGCCAGCAGCTTGAACGGGGGAGGGTTAGGGAATCAGCCCCAGCATTTT. Together with reference TRBV5-6 and TRBJ1-5, the CDR3 gives the full variable domain: DAGVTQSPTHLIKTRGQQVTLRCSPKSGHDTVSWYQQALGQGPQFIFQYYEEEERQRGNFPDRFSGHQFPNYSSELNVNALLLGDSALYLCASSLNGGGLGNQPQHFGDGTRLSIL.